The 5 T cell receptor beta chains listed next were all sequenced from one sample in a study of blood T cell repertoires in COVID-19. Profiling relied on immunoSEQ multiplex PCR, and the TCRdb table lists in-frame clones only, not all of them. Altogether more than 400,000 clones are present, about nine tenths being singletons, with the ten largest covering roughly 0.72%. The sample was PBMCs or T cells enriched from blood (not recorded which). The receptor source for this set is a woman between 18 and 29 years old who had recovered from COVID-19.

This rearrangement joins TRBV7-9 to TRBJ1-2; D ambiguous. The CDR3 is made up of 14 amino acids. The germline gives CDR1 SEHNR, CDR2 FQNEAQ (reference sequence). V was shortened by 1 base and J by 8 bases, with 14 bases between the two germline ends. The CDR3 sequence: CASSLGVRPWGYTF. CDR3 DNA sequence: TGTGCCAGCAGCTTAGGCGTCCGCCCCTGGGGCTACACCTTC.

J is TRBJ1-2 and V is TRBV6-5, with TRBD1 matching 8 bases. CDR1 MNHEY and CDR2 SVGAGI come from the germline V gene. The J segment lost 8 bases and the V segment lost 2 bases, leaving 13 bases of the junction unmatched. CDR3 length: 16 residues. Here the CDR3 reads CASSYDNSAGGKGYTF. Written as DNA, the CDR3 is TGTGCCAGCAGTTACGACAATTCGGCAGGGGGCAAAGGCTACACCTTC.

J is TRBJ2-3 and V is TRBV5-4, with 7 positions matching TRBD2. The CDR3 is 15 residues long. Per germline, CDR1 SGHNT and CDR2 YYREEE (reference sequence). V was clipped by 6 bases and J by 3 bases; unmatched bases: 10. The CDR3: CASTPSGTITDTQYF. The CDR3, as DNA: TGTGCCAGCACCCCTTCCGGGACTATTACAGATACGCAGTATTTT.

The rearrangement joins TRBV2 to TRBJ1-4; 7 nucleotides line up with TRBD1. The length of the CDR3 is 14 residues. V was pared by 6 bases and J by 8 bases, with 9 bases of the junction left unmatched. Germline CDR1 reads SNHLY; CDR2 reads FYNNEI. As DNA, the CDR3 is TGTGCCAGCAGAATAGACAGGGACCTAGAAAAACTGTTTTTT. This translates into CASRIDRDLEKLFF. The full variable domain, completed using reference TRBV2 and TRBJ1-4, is EPEVTQTPSHQVTQMGQEVILRCVPISNHLYFYWYRQILGQKVEFLVSFYNNEISEKSEIFDDQFSVERPDGSNFTLKIRSTKLEDSAMYFCASRIDRDLEKLFFGSGTQLSVL.

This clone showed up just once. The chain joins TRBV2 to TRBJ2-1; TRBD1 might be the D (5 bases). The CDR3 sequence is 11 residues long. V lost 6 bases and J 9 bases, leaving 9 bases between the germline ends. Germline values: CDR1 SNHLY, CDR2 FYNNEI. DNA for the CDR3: TGTGCCAGCAGCCCCCAGGGTGAGCAGTTCTTC. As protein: CASSPQGEQFF.